The clone carrying this T cell receptor (beta chain) was picked up a small number of times. The antigen is not known. This specimen belongs to a study of cytomegalovirus exposure and HLA in healthy donors. Overall study findings and caveats: Immune exposure information comprised only CMV serostatus.

Amplification used 60 Vbeta primers and 13 Jbeta primers. Per the authors' pipeline: An analysis that came later counted 80 million or so unique TCR beta chains, some 11 million shared. Data came from immunoSEQ multiplex PCR; TCRdb stores just in-frame clones and leaves some out. The DNA was the basis for D and trimming; V, J and clone size are from that table. The repertoire holds 75,000 to 100,000 clones, with about 72% as singletons. From germline, CDR1 is SGHTA and CDR2 FQGTGA. The CDR3 has 15 amino acids. The V segment lost 5 bases and the J segment 6 bases; nucleotides outside the gene matches: 8.

This chain uses TRBV7-3 with TRBJ2-2, with 8 nucleotides matching TRBD2. This TCR derives from a woman aged 55-69 years in good health and CMV-seropositive. Material for sequencing was PBMCs. The CDR3: CASSDPPGGAGELFF. Here the CDR3 DNA reads TGTGCCAGCAGCGACCCCCCGGGAGGGGCCGGGGAGCTGTTTTTT.